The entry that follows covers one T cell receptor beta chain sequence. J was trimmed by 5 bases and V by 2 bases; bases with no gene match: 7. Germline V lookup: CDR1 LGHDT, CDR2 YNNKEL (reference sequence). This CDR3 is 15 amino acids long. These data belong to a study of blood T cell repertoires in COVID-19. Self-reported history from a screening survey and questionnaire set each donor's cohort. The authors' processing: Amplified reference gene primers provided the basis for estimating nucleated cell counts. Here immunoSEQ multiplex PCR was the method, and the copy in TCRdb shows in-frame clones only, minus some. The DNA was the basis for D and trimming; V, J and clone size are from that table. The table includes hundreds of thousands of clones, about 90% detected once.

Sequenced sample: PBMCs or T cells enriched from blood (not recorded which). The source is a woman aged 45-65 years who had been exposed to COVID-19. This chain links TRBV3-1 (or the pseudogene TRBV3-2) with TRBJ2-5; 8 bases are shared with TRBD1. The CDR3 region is CASSQRQGAAETQYF. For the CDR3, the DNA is TGTGCCAGCAGCCAACGGCAGGGGGCGGCGGAGACCCAGTACTTC.